Given below is one T cell receptor beta chain in context. CDR3 length: 16 amino acids. Germline V gene data show CDR1 as SGHRS and CDR2 as YFSETQ. Trimming took 0 bases from V and 5 from J, leaving 14 bases between them. The data were obtained in a study of blood T cell repertoires in COVID-19. Study-wide background: Some COVID-19 samples were acute and others convalescent; all came from the United States, Italy and Spain. PBMCs, B-cell-depleted T cells, or T cells provided the cDNA or gDNA that made up the material.

Sequencing used immunoSEQ multiplex PCR; TCRdb keeps in-frame clones, though not all of them. The table lists some 160,000 clones, around 90% of them singletons. The chain has TRBV5-1 and TRBJ1-4; a possible D gene is TRBD1 (5 bases). The source is a man aged 60-69 years with acute or convalescent COVID-19. Material: peripheral blood. CDR3 DNA sequence: TGCGCCAGCAGCTTGGTCCCAGGGATGGGCAATGAAAAACTGTTTTTT. Amino acids: CASSLVPGMGNEKLFF.